This T cell receptor (beta chain) was profiled in a study of neurological immune-mediated disorders (dated by TCRdb to the late 2010s). Background for the entire study: Of the approximately 34 multiple sclerosis patients, roughly 30 had relapsing-remitting MS and 3 had secondary progressive MS. Peripheral blood TCR-beta repertoires from HTLV-I-associated myelopathy (HAM/TSP) patients, multiple sclerosis patients and healthy controls were compared by UMI-based sequencing. The approximately 100 TCR-beta libraries included longitudinal samples, technical triplicates and paired sorted CD4+ and CD8+ T-cell subsets alongside PBMC samples. Of the 68 subjects in the cohort, roughly 14 were HAM/TSP patients, approximately 35 were multiple sclerosis patients, and around 20 were healthy controls. On the study overall, not on this receptor specifically: The MS cluster showed no association with clinical or MRI features, and the authors stated that larger cohorts are needed. Across subjects, expanded clones never shared an identical CDR3 amino acid sequence, which suggests that the TCR-beta repertoires in every group were private. In phylogenetic analysis, the repertoires of 18 of 34 MS patients grouped into a cluster of related CDR3 sequences, which suggests a possible signature at the repertoire level. TCR clonal expansion was highest in HAM/TSP patients and lowest in MS patients, with MS patients falling below even healthy controls.

As encoded in the germline V gene, CDR1 is MNHEY while CDR2 is SVGAGI. At the junction V is shortened by 5 bases and J by 4 bases; bases outside the gene matches: 17. The CDR3 holds 18 amino acids from the cysteine to the phenylalanine. Left in the record is the CDR3 DNA by itself, 54 bases read in frame from the first base. For unsorted PBMC libraries, 2 million PBMCs were used after storage in RNAlater at -80 degrees C until RNA extraction. Multiple sclerosis patients were enrolled in a US clinical protocol under which disease progression was evaluated by magnetic resonance imaging. Peripheral blood was subjected to Ficoll-Hypaque density gradient centrifugation to isolate PBMCs, which were then cryopreserved in liquid nitrogen. cDNA synthesis used template-switch 5'RACE with a primer carrying a 10-nucleotide random unique molecular identifier tagging each TCR transcript. Every sequencing run covered 15-18 subjects and yielded more than 160 million TCR-beta sequences. The RNeasy kit was used to extract total RNA. The KAPA Real-time Library Amplification kit was used to amplify TCR-beta VDJ regions with primers targeting the TCR constant region and the 5'RACE anchor. A first PCR added sample indexes and Illumina adaptors, after which a second PCR increased the library yield. After Ampure bead purification, the roughly 650 bp TCR product was size-selected on a 2% E-gel SizeSelection system. Before pooling, library quality was checked on a Bioanalyzer, concentration was measured with Qubit, and libraries were quantified with the Kapa Library Quantification kit. Libraries were sequenced paired-end 2 x 150 bp on an Illumina HiSeq 2500. To increase sequence diversity, about 25-31% phiX was spiked into each library pool. As for the authors' bioinformatics: The UMI-based MiGEC pipeline processed quality-filtered reads and removed over 75% of raw TCR sequences during error correction. VDJ genes were aligned to IMGT germline references, and clonotypes were defined by unique CDR3 amino acid sequence plus V-J genes. Clonal expansion, Shannon diversity and CDR3 relatedness (CalcPairwiseDistances, ClusterSamples) were evaluated with VDJtools, and phylogenetic trees were built with CLCbio workbench. A clone was classed as expanded if it had 8 or more unique UMIs, a cutoff based on coefficient-of-variation modelling across technical triplicates. TCRdb redid the processing of the public reads, applying fastp at Q25 and MiXCR, and retained in-frame beta chains. Identical CDR3 protein sequences are pooled into one entry, listed with their most common genes and DNA. Clone size and V and J calls follow TCRdb, not the original study. Within this sample are some 70,000 distinct CDR3 sequences, with roughly 4.8% of them counted one time only. The ten largest clones represent 6.5% to 7.5% of the sample.

This clonotype was detected many times. This clone's antigen is unknown. Qualities for individual bases were not recorded, and no much larger clone is one base off. The V gene is TRBV6-5 and the J gene is TRBJ1-5; the junction holds 7 bases that match TRBD1. Sequenced sample: PBMCs. The receptor was derived from a young man with multiple sclerosis. At the DNA level, the sequence is TGTGCCAGCAGTCACGCTCGCGCCGGGCCAGGGGGAAATCAGCCCCAGCATTTT. Its translation is CASSHARAGPGGNQPQHF.